The 14 T cell receptor beta chains given below trace back to one sample, sequenced in a study of OX40 agonist ivuxolimab in advanced cancers. To prepare the library, the immunoSEQ multiplex PCR assay was applied. TCRdb re-hosts the immuneACCESS table, in-frame sequences only. Its copies lack some clones; in the studies checked, an unresolved V gene accounts for under half of them, and the cause for the rest is not known. The sample table holds about 38,000 clones, of which 70% to 80% were seen once. In total, the top ten clones hold about an eighth of the sample. This sample comprised CD4+ or CD8+ T cells sorted from blood, obtained in a trial of the OX40 agonist ivuxolimab. All receptors come from an adult with an advanced solid tumor such as melanoma, head and neck, liver or kidney cancer.

This chain joins TRBV7-2 and TRBJ2-5; tentatively, D is TRBD1 or TRBD2 (5 bases each). Per germline, CDR1 SGHTA and CDR2 FQGNSA. Trimming took off 4 bases at V and 2 bases at J, with 11 bases between the two ends. There are 14 residues in the CDR3. The CDR3 DNA sequence: TGTGCCAGCAGCTCCGGGACCGTACAAGAGACCCAGTACTTC. It yields the protein CASSSGTVQETQYF.

The gene calls are TRBV7-8 and TRBJ2-2, with 8 bases lining up with TRBD1. Germline values: CDR1 SGHVS, CDR2 FQNEAQ. The CDR3 covers 14 residues. V was clipped by 5 bases and J by 7 bases; unmatched bases: 6. CDR3 sequence: CASSRGQGIGELFF. The CDR3 region has the DNA TGTGCCAGCAGCAGAGGACAGGGAATCGGGGAGCTGTTTTTT.

V usage is TRBV6-1 and J usage is TRBJ2-1; 10 bases are shared with TRBD1. V was pared by 7 bases and J by 3 bases, with 6 bases of the junction left unmatched. The CDR3 length is 15 residues. The germline V gene has CDR1 MNHNS and CDR2 SASEGT. The CDR3: CASMVRDRGYNEQFF. DNA for the CDR3: TGTGCCAGCATGGTTCGGGACAGGGGCTACAATGAGCAGTTCTTC.

On this clone itself: A read error may produce the germline difference seen at one junction end. The genes are TRBV10-2 and TRBJ2-5; 11 bases align to TRBD1. Germline-derived CDR1 and CDR2 are WSHSY and SAAADI. CDR3 length: 15 amino acids. In nucleotides, the CDR3 is TGTGCCATCAGTAGGGACAGGGGGTACCAAGAGACCCAGTACTTC. It translates to CAISRDRGYQETQYF.

Of note for this clone: At one end, the junction sequence differs from germline, possibly due to a read error. This chain links TRBV5-5 with TRBJ1-5; 8 nucleotides line up with TRBD1. This CDR3 is 14 amino acids long. Per the germline V gene, CDR1 is SGHKS and CDR2 is YYEKEE (reference sequence). The CDR3 sequence is CASSLDRGNQPQHF. The DNA for the CDR3 is TGTGCCAGCAGTTTGGACAGGGGCAATCAGCCCCAGCATTTT.

This clone was detected a few times. This chain uses TRBV10-2 with TRBJ2-3, with D uncertain. V was pared by 2 bases and J by 2 bases, with 11 bases between. There are 15 residues in the CDR3. CDR1 WSHSY and CDR2 SAAADI come from the germline V gene. CDR3 sequence reads: CASSEVRTLTDTQYF. In nucleotides, the CDR3 is TGCGCCAGCAGTGAGGTCAGAACCCTCACAGATACGCAGTATTTT.

This chain joins TRBV4-1 and TRBJ2-1; no definite D call. Germline V lookup: CDR1 MGHRA, CDR2 YSYEKL. The CDR3 sequence is 15 residues long. V was cut by 0 bases and J by 4 bases, with 10 bases left in between. The CDR3 sequence is CASSQDRAPYNEQFF. In nucleotides, the CDR3 is TGCGCCAGCAGCCAAGATCGGGCCCCTTACAATGAGCAGTTCTTC.

The rearrangement links TRBV5-1 to TRBJ2-7; TRBD1 matches at 8 bases. Germline lookup yields CDR1 SGHRS and CDR2 YFSETQ. Trimming at V came to 4 bases and at J to 5 bases, leaving 8 bases not matched to a gene. The CDR3 loop spans 14 amino acids. Here the CDR3 reads CASSVGQAGDEQYF. The CDR3 bases are TGCGCCAGCAGCGTGGGACAGGCCGGGGACGAGCAGTACTTC.

V is TRBV2 and J is TRBJ1-2; the match to TRBD1 covers 7 bases. With V trimmed by 6 bases and J by 5 bases, 3 bases remained unmatched. Germline CDR1 is SNHLY and CDR2 is FYNNEI. CDR3 size: 12 residues. Here the CDR3 reads CASSAGGYGYTF. In nucleotides, the CDR3 is TGTGCCAGCAGCGCAGGGGGGTATGGCTACACCTTC.

The chain uses TRBV5-1 and TRBJ1-3, with D unclear. With 2 bases removed from V and 0 bases from J, the gap between germline ends came to 12 bases. CDR3 size: 16 residues. The germline V gene has CDR1 SGHRS and CDR2 YFSETQ. For the CDR3, the DNA is TGCGCCAGCAGCTTAGGTAGGCTTCTCTCTGGAAACACCATATATTTT. This translates into CASSLGRLLSGNTIYF.

The chain has TRBV4-1 and TRBJ2-6, with D possibly matching TRBD1 (5 bases). CDR1 is MGHRA, CDR2 YSYEKL, per germline. V lost 4 bases and J lost 0, with 19 bases in between. The CDR3 is made up of 19 amino acids. The CDR3, as DNA: TGCGCCAGCAGCCCGATAATCGGCAGGGTGAGCTCTGGGGCCAACGTCCTGACTTTC. This translates into CASSPIIGRVSSGANVLTF.

The chain uses TRBV18 and TRBJ1-1; 7 bases match TRBD1. The CDR3 has 16 residues. Germline CDR1 KGHSH, CDR2 LQKENI. V trimming: 0 bases; J trimming: 1 base; junction bases outside the gene matches: 5. CDR3 bases: TGTGCCAGCTCACCACCGACAGGGTGGGGGAACACTGAAGCTTTCTTT. This codes for CASSPPTGWGNTEAFF.

This clone was detected only a few times. This chain links TRBV4-1 with TRBJ2-7, with 11 bases lining up with TRBD1. The CDR3 runs to 15 residues. V was clipped by 4 bases and J by 0 bases; unmatched bases: 2. Germline lookup yields CDR1 MGHRA and CDR2 YSYEKL. CDR3 amino acids: CASSLGTGGSYEQYF. The CDR3 coding sequence is TGCGCCAGCAGCCTGGGGACAGGGGGCTCCTACGAGCAGTACTTC.

The chain uses TRBV9 and TRBJ2-5; 12 nucleotides match TRBD1. Trimming cost V 3 bases and J 4 bases; bases outside gene matches: 4. Germline V lookup: CDR1 SGDLS, CDR2 YYNGEE. The CDR3 runs 15 residues. This CDR3 is CASSAGTGGAETQYF. CDR3 nucleotides: TGTGCCAGCAGCGCCGGGACAGGGGGCGCAGAGACCCAGTACTTC.